This T cell receptor beta chain was observed in a study of somatic mutations in cytotoxic T cells in rheumatoid arthritis. Study as a whole: Using a FACSAria II or Sony SH800, a portion of the V beta antibody-stained T-cell populations were flow-sorted at nearly 100% purity, and among those populations were V beta1+ cells that were then sequenced for TCRB.

In germline, CDR1 is SGHDT, CDR2 YYEEEE. Trimming removed 5 bases from V and 0 bases from J; junction bases left unmatched: 6. The CDR3 loop spans 15 amino acids. On this clone: Its matching antigen is unknown.

The assay was immunoSEQ multiplex PCR, and TCRdb's table has in-frame clones only and misses some. Seen here are around 20,000 clones, roughly two thirds observed once, and the top ten hold over 15%. Study observations and caveats: Some patients, 8 of 65, had a largest CD8+ clone that exceeded 20% of CD8+ cells.

This receptor was obtained from an adult with rheumatoid arthritis. The sequencing input was CD8+ T cells sorted from blood. The chain recombines TRBV5-6 with TRBJ2-3; 7 bases fit TRBD2. The CDR3 region has the DNA TGTGCCAGCAGGACCTTCGGGGGGAGCACAGATACGCAGTATTTT. Its protein product is CASRTFGGSTDTQYF.